Each of the 30 T cell receptor beta chains below was sequenced from the same sample in a study of T cells in localized non-small cell lung cancer. Sequencing was performed with immunoSEQ multiplex PCR; in TCRdb, only in-frame clones are kept and a portion is missing. The data show fewer than 45,000 clones, roughly 80% seen once. The sample was peripheral blood, taken before any cancer treatment. Every receptor here comes from a male donor at least 60 years old with stage III squamous cell lung carcinoma.

This rearrangement joins TRBV2 to TRBJ1-4; D not resolved. Germline CDR1 SNHLY, CDR2 FYNNEI. The V end lost 5 bases, the J end lost 4 bases, and 8 bases lay between the germline ends. The CDR3 is made up of 13 amino acids. CDR3 in amino acids: CASSYGLNEKLFF. The CDR3 nucleotides are TGTGCCAGCAGTTACGGGCTTAATGAAAAACTGTTTTTT.

The chain uses TRBV6-6 and TRBJ1-5; D gene uncertain. The CDR3 spans 13 residues. The V and J ends lost 2 bases and 4 bases respectively, with 6 bases between them. Germline loops: CDR1 MNHNY, CDR2 SVGAGI (reference sequence). CDR3 DNA sequence: TGTGCCAGCAGTTACCGGAAGAATCAGCCCCAGCATTTT. This encodes CASSYRKNQPQHF.

The chain links TRBV13 to TRBJ2-1; possibly TRBD1 or TRBD2 for D (6 bases each). In germline, CDR1 is PRHDT, CDR2 FYEKMQ (reference sequence). This CDR3 spans 13 amino acids. Trimming stripped 3 bases from V and 6 bases from J, with 9 bases between. This CDR3 is CASSLGGSNEQFF. In DNA form, the CDR3 reads TGTGCCAGCAGCTTGGGGGGCTCCAATGAGCAGTTCTTC. The variable domain in full, with the rest retrieved from reference TRBV13 and TRBJ2-1, is AAGVIQSPRHLIKEKRETATLKCYPIPRHDTVYWYQQGPGQDPQFLISFYEKMQSDKGSIPDRFSAQQFSDYHSELNMSSLELGDSALYFCASSLGGSNEQFFGPGTRLTVL.

This clone was seen a single time. The V gene is TRBV5-8, the J gene TRBJ1-5, with D hard to call. Germline CDR1 and CDR2: SGHTS and YDEGEE. Trimming removed 0 bases from V and 7 bases from J, with 11 bases in between. The CDR3 is made up of 14 amino acids. In nucleotides, the CDR3 is TGTGCCAGCAGCTTGGAAGGTCTCAGACAGCCCCAGCATTTT. This translates into CASSLEGLRQPQHF.

This clone came up once. The chain recombines TRBV5-1 with TRBJ2-2, with D tentatively TRBD2 (6 bases). Per the germline V gene, CDR1 is SGHRS and CDR2 is YFSETQ. The ends were cut back, 3 bases at V and 4 bases at J, with 13 bases in the middle. The CDR3 runs to 15 residues. The CDR3 DNA reads as TGCGCCAGCAGCTGGGGGGAAGGGACCACCGGGGAGCTGTTTTTT. As protein: CASSWGEGTTGELFF. The full variable domain, with the rest looked up from reference TRBV5-1 and TRBJ2-2, is KAGVTQTPRYLIKTRGQQVTLSCSPISGHRSVSWYQQTPGQGLQFLFEYFSETQRNKGNFPGRFSGRQFSNSRSEMNVSTLELGDSALYLCASSWGEGTTGELFFGEGSRLTVL.

The chain is built from TRBV6-1 and TRBJ2-7, with unresolved D. Germline CDR1 and CDR2: MNHNS and SASEGT. CDR3 length equals 11 residues. Deletions cut 0 bases from V and 3 bases from J, with 0 bases between. CDR3 in amino acids: CASSEAYEQYF. DNA of the CDR3: TGTGCCAGCAGTGAAGCCTACGAGCAGTACTTC.

The chain is built from TRBV6-5 and TRBJ2-1; tentatively, D is TRBD1 (6 bases). The ends were cut back, 0 bases at V and 14 bases at J, with 11 bases in the middle. Germline-derived CDR1 and CDR2 are MNHEY and SVGAGI. This CDR3 region has 12 residues. CDR3 region: CASSYSGASKFF. The CDR3 nucleotides are TGTGCCAGCAGTTACTCGGGGGCGTCTAAGTTCTTC.

V is TRBV6-1 and J is TRBJ1-5; TRBD1 is a possible D gene (5 bases). Trimming left V 3 bases short and J 7 bases short, with 13 bases between. Per the germline V gene, CDR1 is MNHNS and CDR2 is SASEGT. The CDR3 runs to 14 residues. This CDR3 reads CASSERGTIQPQHF. In DNA form, the CDR3 reads TGTGCCAGCAGTGAGCGGGGGACGATCCAGCCCCAGCATTTT.

For this clone: Other DNA sequences within the sample encode an identical CDR3. This chain joins TRBV5-1 and TRBJ1-1, with D maybe TRBD1 (5 bases). The CDR3 covers 14 residues. Germline V gives CDR1 SGHRS, CDR2 YFSETQ. Deletions cut 0 bases from V and 5 bases from J, with 11 bases between. Written as DNA, the CDR3 is TGCGCCAGCAGCTTGGAAGGGCGGGGGACTGAAGCTTTCTTT. Translation: CASSLEGRGTEAFF.

This clone was seen only a few times. The chain combines TRBV5-4 with TRBJ1-1; D is undetermined. The CDR3 has 14 residues. Trimming stripped 7 bases from V and 5 bases from J, with 18 bases between. Germline lookup yields CDR1 SGHNT and CDR2 YYREEE (reference sequence). Here the CDR3 reads CASFQGRVGTEAFF. The DNA of the CDR3 is TGTGCCAGCTTTCAAGGGAGGGTAGGGACTGAAGCTTTCTTT.

This clone came up once. The chain combines TRBV5-6 with TRBJ1-1; a possible D gene is TRBD1 (5 bases). The germline V gene has CDR1 SGHDT and CDR2 YYEEEE. Trimming cost V 2 bases and J 6 bases, with 11 bases left between them. This CDR3 has 13 residues. CDR3 DNA sequence: TGTGCCAGCAGCTTTGGACAAGTTGCTGAAGCTTTCTTT. Protein: CASSFGQVAEAFF.

Details on this clone: Because the CDR3's place on the DNA is in doubt, the DNA is left out and the CDR3 is given as listed by TCRdb. J is TRBJ1-2 and V is TRBV5-4; the listed D gene, TRBD1, was not tested against the DNA. The CDR3 contains 14 residues when both ends are counted. Germline V gives CDR1 SGHNT, CDR2 YYREEE (reference sequence). This chain's CDR3 is CASSFGQGNYGYTF.

This clone was counted once. This chain uses TRBV5-4 with TRBJ2-1, with 7 bases lining up with TRBD1. The CDR3 loop spans 14 amino acids. CDR1 SGHNT and CDR2 YYREEE come from the germline V gene (reference sequence). V was clipped by 0 bases and J by 8 bases; unmatched bases: 5. This CDR3 is CASSLGQGRDEQFF. The CDR3, as DNA: TGTGCCAGCAGCTTGGGACAGGGAAGGGATGAGCAGTTCTTC.

The gene calls are TRBV9 and TRBJ1-6; 7 nucleotides align to TRBD1. The germline V gene encodes CDR1 SGDLS and CDR2 YYNGEE. With V trimmed by 2 bases and J by 7 bases, 6 bases remained unmatched. CDR3 length: 15 residues. DNA of the CDR3: TGTGCCAGCAGCGTTACCGGGACAGAAAATTCACCCCTCCACTTT. Its translation: CASSVTGTENSPLHF. Looking up the rest from reference TRBV9 and TRBJ1-6 gives the full variable domain: DSGVTQTPKHLITATGQRVTLRCSPRSGDLSVYWYQQSLDQGLQFLIQYYNGEERAKGNILERFSAQQFPDLHSELNLSSLELGDSALYFCASSVTGTENSPLHFGNGTRLTVT.

The chain is built from TRBV10-2 and TRBJ2-7, with D perhaps TRBD1 (5 bases). V was pared by 6 bases and J by 3 bases, with 12 bases between. CDR3 length equals 13 residues. In germline, CDR1 is WSHSY, CDR2 SAAADI. CDR3 amino acids: CASRGQGYYEQYF. Written as DNA, the CDR3 is TGCGCCAGCAGGGGGCAGGGATACTACGAGCAGTACTTC.

J is TRBJ1-5 and V is TRBV28; D remains ambiguous. The V and J ends lost 5 bases and 0 bases respectively, with 17 bases between them. Germline V gives CDR1 MDHEN, CDR2 SYDVKM. The CDR3 has 17 residues. The CDR3 nucleotides are TGTGCCAGCAGTGTTAAACCAGGACGGATTAGCAATCAGCCCCAGCATTTT. It is translated as CASSVKPGRISNQPQHF.

The CDR3 loop reads CASSLKTGVDYGYTF. The CDR3 region has the DNA TGTGCCAGCAGCTTAAAAACAGGGGTTGACTATGGCTACACCTTC. The V gene is TRBV7-6, the J gene TRBJ1-2, with 7 bases aligning to TRBD1. Germline-derived CDR1 and CDR2 are SGHVS and FNYEAQ. After removal of 2 bases from V and 3 bases from J, the junction contained 6 bases not matched to a gene. This CDR3 is 15 amino acids long.

The chain couples TRBV5-1 to TRBJ1-2; possible D gene TRBD1, 6 bases. The germline V gene encodes CDR1 SGHRS and CDR2 YFSETQ. The CDR3 spans 14 residues. V was cut by 4 bases and J by 7 bases, with 17 bases left in between. The CDR3 reads CASSPTYTGSGYTF. Written as DNA, the CDR3 is TGCGCCAGCAGCCCTACGTATACAGGGAGTGGCTACACCTTC.

The chain has TRBV6-5 and TRBJ2-2; perhaps D is TRBD1 or TRBD2 (6 bases each). V was shortened by 8 bases and J by 6 bases, with 13 bases between the two germline ends. Germline CDR1 MNHEY, CDR2 SVGAGI. The CDR3 consists of 13 residues. The CDR3 bases are TGTGCCAGCTTTCCGGGGGCCTCCGGGGAGCTGTTTTTT. Its protein is CASFPGASGELFF.

This clone occurred once. The CDR3 loop reads CASGFEETQYF. The CDR3 bases are TGTGCTAGTGGTTTTGAAGAGACCCAGTACTTC. The chain employs TRBV12-5 and TRBJ2-5, with D hard to call. This CDR3 is built from 11 residues. Germline V CDR1 and CDR2: LGHNT, FRNRAP. Trimming stripped 3 bases from V and 3 bases from J, with 2 bases between.

The genes are TRBV7-6 and TRBJ1-4, with unresolved D. Trimming removed 3 bases at V and 7 bases at J, with 9 bases between. The germline CDR1 and CDR2 sequences are SGHVS and FNYEAQ. This CDR3 has 13 residues. CDR3 region: CASSLKEGEKLFF. The CDR3 DNA sequence: TGTGCCAGCAGCTTGAAGGAAGGTGAAAAACTGTTTTTT. Full variable domain (outside the CDR3, taken from reference TRBV7-6 and TRBJ1-4): GAGVSQSPRYKVTKRGQDVALRCDPISGHVSLYWYRQALGQGPEFLTYFNYEAQQDKSGLPNDRFSAERPEGSISTLTIQRTEQRDSAMYRCASSLKEGEKLFFGSGTQLSVL.

The chain is built from TRBV15 and TRBJ2-7; D not resolved. The germline CDR1 and CDR2 sequences are LNHNV and YYDKDF (reference sequence). CDR3 size: 14 residues. V lost 5 bases and J lost 0, with 11 bases in between. The CDR3 sequence is CATSPPGPSYEQYF. CDR3 nucleotide sequence: TGTGCCACCAGCCCCCCCGGGCCCTCCTACGAGCAGTACTTC.

The J gene is TRBJ1-4, the V gene TRBV6-1, with TRBD1 as a possible D gene (5 bases). V was cut by 6 bases and J by 3 bases, with 14 bases left in between. The CDR3 spans 15 residues. From germline, CDR1 is MNHNS and CDR2 SASEGT. The DNA for the CDR3 is TGTGCCAGCAGGGGCTCGACAGCATCTAATGAAAAACTGTTTTTT. Protein: CASRGSTASNEKLFF.

V usage is TRBV19 and J usage is TRBJ1-1; no reliable D call. Trimming removed 6 bases at V and 1 base at J, with 9 bases between. The CDR3 contains 13 residues. Germline loops: CDR1 LNHDA, CDR2 SQIVND (reference sequence). CDR3 DNA: TGTGCCAGTAGCCTCGAGGGGAACACTGAAGCTTTCTTT. This sequence encodes CASSLEGNTEAFF.

This clone was counted once. The chain links TRBV9 to TRBJ2-1; D unclear. Germline-derived CDR1 and CDR2 are SGDLS and YYNGEE. The CDR3 spans 14 residues. V shed 0 bases and J shed 4 bases, with 8 bases lying between them. The CDR3 DNA sequence: TGTGCCAGCAGCGTAGGTGGCGAATACAATGAGCAGTTCTTC. Its translation is CASSVGGEYNEQFF. The full variable domain, rest sourced from reference TRBV9 and TRBJ2-1, is DSGVTQTPKHLITATGQRVTLRCSPRSGDLSVYWYQQSLDQGLQFLIQYYNGEERAKGNILERFSAQQFPDLHSELNLSSLELGDSALYFCASSVGGEYNEQFFGPGTRLTVL.

The CDR3 coding sequence is TGTGCCAGCAGCTTAGACACAGGGGGCTCTAACTATGGCTACACCTTC. Translation: CASSLDTGGSNYGYTF. The chain uses TRBV7-2 and TRBJ1-2; 9 bases map to TRBD1. CDR1 SGHTA and CDR2 FQGNSA come from the germline V gene. With V trimmed by 1 base and J by 0 bases, 3 bases remained unmatched. CDR3 size: 16 residues.

This clone is a singleton in its sample. The chain links TRBV5-4 to TRBJ2-2; D unresolved. The CDR3 totals 15 residues. The V and J ends lost 0 bases and 1 base respectively, with 7 bases between them. From germline, CDR1 is SGHNT and CDR2 YYREEE (reference sequence). Here the CDR3 reads CASSLDWENTGELFF. The CDR3 DNA reads TGTGCCAGCAGCTTGGATTGGGAGAACACCGGGGAGCTGTTTTTT.

J is TRBJ2-7 and V is TRBV2; TRBD2 matches at 11 bases. V was pared by 2 bases and J by 4 bases, with 7 bases of the junction left unmatched. The CDR3 covers 16 residues. Per germline, CDR1 SNHLY and CDR2 FYNNEI. The CDR3 spells CASSESRLAGLYEQYF. The CDR3, as DNA: TGTGCCAGCAGTGAATCAAGACTAGCGGGATTGTACGAGCAGTACTTC.

The CDR3 DNA reads TGTGCCAGCAGTTTCTCCTCGACAGGGGTTAGGGCCAAAAACATTCAGTACTTC. Its protein product is CASSFSSTGVRAKNIQYF. The chain combines TRBV27 with TRBJ2-4; 8 positions match TRBD1. CDR1 and CDR2 (germline): MNHEY, SMNVEV (reference sequence). The CDR3 runs 18 residues. The junction had 11 bases not matched to a gene; V was cut back by 3 bases and J by 1 base.

The J gene is TRBJ2-1, the V gene TRBV5-1, with 9 nucleotides matching TRBD1. Germline V gene data show CDR1 as SGHRS and CDR2 as YFSETQ. The CDR3 extends over 15 amino acids. The V gene end was trimmed by 1 base and the J gene end by 7 bases; junction bases not matched to a gene: 6. CDR3 in amino acids: CASSLIGTGMNEQFF. In DNA, the CDR3 is TGCGCCAGCAGCTTGATCGGGACAGGGATGAATGAGCAGTTCTTC. The full variable domain, in which reference TRBV5-1 and TRBJ2-1 provide the parts outside the CDR3, is KAGVTQTPRYLIKTRGQQVTLSCSPISGHRSVSWYQQTPGQGLQFLFEYFSETQRNKGNFPGRFSGRQFSNSRSEMNVSTLELGDSALYLCASSLIGTGMNEQFFGPGTRLTVL.